The next 10 T cell receptor beta chains were all read from a single sample in a study of cytomegalovirus exposure and HLA in healthy donors. Primers: 60 Vbeta forward and 13 Jbeta reverse. The protocol was immunoSEQ multiplex PCR, while the TCRdb copy is restricted to in-frame clones and leaves out a portion. Here the sample table reports 35,000 to 45,000 clones. The source material was PBMCs. These receptors were taken from a male donor in good health and CMV-seronegative.

This rearrangement joins TRBV11-3 to TRBJ2-7, with D hard to call. The CDR3 has 14 amino acids. V lost 1 base and J lost 3, with 10 bases in between. Germline V gene lookup returns CDR1 SGHNT and CDR2 YENEEA. The CDR3 DNA follows: TGTGCCAGCAGCTTAGGCCTAGGCAGCTACGAGCAGTACTTC. The encoded protein is CASSLGLGSYEQYF.

V gene TRBV7-9 combines with J gene TRBJ2-7, with 8 bases lining up with TRBD1. This CDR3 has 14 residues. Germline CDR1 and CDR2: SEHNR and FQNEAQ (reference sequence). V shed 1 base and J 2 bases; nucleotides not matched to a gene: 1. The CDR3 loop reads CASSLVQGAYEQYF. The CDR3, as DNA: TGTGCCAGCAGCTTAGTACAGGGGGCCTACGAGCAGTACTTC.

The chain employs TRBV27 and TRBJ2-7, with 8 positions matching TRBD1. CDR3 size: 14 residues. The germline CDR1 and CDR2 sequences are MNHEY and SMNVEV (reference sequence). V shed 5 bases and J 4 bases; nucleotides not matched to a gene: 7. The CDR3 DNA follows: TGTGCCAGCAGTCCCAGGACAGGGAAGTACGAGCAGTACTTC. Protein: CASSPRTGKYEQYF.

The chain couples TRBV15 to TRBJ2-7, with 8 bases that match TRBD2. The ends lost 2 bases at V and 7 bases at J; junction bases unmatched: 4. The CDR3 covers 13 residues. Germline V lookup: CDR1 LNHNV, CDR2 YYDKDF (reference sequence). CDR3 DNA: TGTGCCACCAGCAGACTTGGGACTAGTGAGCAGTACTTC. Protein: CATSRLGTSEQYF.

V and J are TRBV19 and TRBJ1-2; a possible D gene is TRBD1 (6 bases). The CDR3 sequence is 13 residues long. Between the trimmed V and J ends, which lost 9 bases and 3 bases, there was a span of 14 bases. Germline V gives CDR1 LNHDA, CDR2 SQIVND (reference sequence). CDR3 sequence reads: CASSGDTYYGYTF. DNA of the CDR3: TGTGCCAGCTCAGGGGATACCTACTATGGCTACACCTTC.

J is TRBJ2-7 and V is TRBV10-3; 7 nucleotides match TRBD1. Germline V lookup: CDR1 ENHRY, CDR2 SYGVKD. This CDR3 region has 13 residues. V lost 3 bases and J lost 2; bases outside the gene matches: 1. CDR3 sequence: CAISDQGAYEQYF. CDR3 bases: TGTGCCATCAGTGACCAGGGGGCCTACGAGCAGTACTTC.

The rearrangement joins TRBV19 to TRBJ1-1, with 9 positions matching TRBD1. J lost 4 bases, V lost 7 bases, and 4 bases had no gene match. The CDR3 loop spans 13 amino acids. CDR1 and CDR2 (germline): LNHDA, SQIVND (reference sequence). The CDR3 is CASTRDRVTEAFF. The DNA of the CDR3 is TGTGCCAGTACTCGGGACAGGGTCACTGAAGCTTTCTTT.

J is TRBJ2-7 and V is TRBV2, with D possibly being TRBD1 (5 bases). The CDR3 runs 16 residues. V gave up 2 bases and J gave up 0 bases, with 14 bases separating them. Germline lookup yields CDR1 SNHLY and CDR2 FYNNEI. For the CDR3, the DNA is TGTGCCAGCAGTGAACAGGGCCTGGGGTTCTCCTACGAGCAGTACTTC. This translates into CASSEQGLGFSYEQYF.

The gene calls are TRBV27 and TRBJ2-5, with 11 positions matching TRBD2. J lost 5 bases, V lost 4 bases, and 6 bases had no gene match. Per the germline V gene, CDR1 is MNHEY and CDR2 is SMNVEV (reference sequence). This CDR3 comprises 15 residues. The CDR3 reads CASSSLPSGGETQYF. CDR3 in DNA: TGTGCCAGCAGTTCCCTCCCTAGCGGGGGGGAGACCCAGTACTTC.

The chain carries TRBV5-1 and TRBJ1-6; D is undetermined. The CDR3 has 12 residues. V was shortened by 3 bases and J by 12 bases, with 10 bases between the two germline ends. Germline values: CDR1 SGHRS, CDR2 YFSETQ. In DNA, the CDR3 is TGCGCCAGCAGCTATGAGGGCAAACCCCTCCACTTT. Its protein product is CASSYEGKPLHF.